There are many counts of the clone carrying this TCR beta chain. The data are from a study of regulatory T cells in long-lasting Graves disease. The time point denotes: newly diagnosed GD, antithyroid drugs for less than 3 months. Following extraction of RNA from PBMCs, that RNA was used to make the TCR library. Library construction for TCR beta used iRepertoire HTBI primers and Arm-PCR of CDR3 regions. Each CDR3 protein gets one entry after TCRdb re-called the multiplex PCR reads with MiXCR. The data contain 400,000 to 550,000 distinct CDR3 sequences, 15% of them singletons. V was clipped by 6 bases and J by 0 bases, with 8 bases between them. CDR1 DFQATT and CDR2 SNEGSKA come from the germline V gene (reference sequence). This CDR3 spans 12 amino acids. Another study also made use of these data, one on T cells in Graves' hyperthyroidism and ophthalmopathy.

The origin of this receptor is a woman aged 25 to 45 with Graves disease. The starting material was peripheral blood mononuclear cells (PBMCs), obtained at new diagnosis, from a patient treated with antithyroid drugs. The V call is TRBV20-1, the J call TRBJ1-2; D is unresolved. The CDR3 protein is CSAPGPNYGYTF. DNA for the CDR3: TGCAGTGCCCCAGGACCTAACTATGGCTACACCTTC.